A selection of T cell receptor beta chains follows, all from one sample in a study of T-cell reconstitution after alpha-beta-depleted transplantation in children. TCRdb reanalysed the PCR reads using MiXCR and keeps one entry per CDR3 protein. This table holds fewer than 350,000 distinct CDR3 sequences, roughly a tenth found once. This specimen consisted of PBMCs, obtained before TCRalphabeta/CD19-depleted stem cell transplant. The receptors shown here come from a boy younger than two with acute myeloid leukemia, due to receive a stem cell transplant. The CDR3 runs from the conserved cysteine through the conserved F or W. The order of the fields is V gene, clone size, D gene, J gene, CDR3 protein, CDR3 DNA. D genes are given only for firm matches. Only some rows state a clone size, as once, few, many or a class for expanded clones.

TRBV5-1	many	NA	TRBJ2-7	CASSFGTISDEQYF	TGCGCCAGCAGCTTTGGAACGATATCGGACGAGCAGTACTTC
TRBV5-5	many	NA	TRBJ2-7	CASSWRGGLYEQYF	TGTGCCAGCAGCTGGCGTGGGGGCCTCTACGAGCAGTACTTC
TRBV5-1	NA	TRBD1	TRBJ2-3	CASRVGRTGPTDTQYF	TGCGCCAGCAGGGTGGGAAGGACAGGTCCCACAGATACGCAGTATTTT
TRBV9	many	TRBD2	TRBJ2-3	CASSVVGRRGTDTQYF	TGTGCCAGCAGCGTAGTAGGTAGGCGGGGGACAGATACGCAGTATTTT
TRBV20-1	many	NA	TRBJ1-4	CSATFSLPNEKLFF	TGCAGTGCTACCTTTTCGTTGCCTAATGAAAAACTGTTTTTT
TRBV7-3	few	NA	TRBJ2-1	CASSPSAGTYNEQFF	TGTGCCAGCAGCCCATCGGCAGGGACCTACAATGAGCAGTTCTTC
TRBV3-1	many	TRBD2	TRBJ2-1	CASSQDLASGAYEQFF	TGTGCCAGCAGCCAAGATTTGGCTAGCGGGGCCTATGAGCAGTTCTTC
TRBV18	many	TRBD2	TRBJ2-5	CASSPPSSGSRLGQETQYF	TGTGCCAGCTCACCACCGTCTAGCGGGAGCCGCTTGGGGCAAGAGACCCAGTACTTC
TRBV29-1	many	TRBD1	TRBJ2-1	CSVLNPRTGVLDEQFF	TGCAGCGTCCTAAACCCCCGGACAGGGGTTTTAGATGAGCAGTTCTTC
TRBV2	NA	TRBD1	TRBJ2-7	CASRGTGFFYEQYF	TGTGCCAGCAGGGGGACAGGGTTTTTCTACGAGCAGTACTTC
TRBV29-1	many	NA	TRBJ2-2	CSVGTGTGELFF	TGCAGCGTTGGCACAGGGACCGGGGAGCTGTTTTTT
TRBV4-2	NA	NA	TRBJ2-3	CASSQESGTDTQYF	TGTGCCAGCAGCCAAGAGTCGGGCACAGATACGCAGTATTTT
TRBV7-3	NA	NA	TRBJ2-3	CASSLTGNTDTQYF	TGTGCCAGCAGCTTAACCGGGAACACAGATACGCAGTATTTT
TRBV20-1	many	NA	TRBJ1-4	CSASSSGRQEKLFF	TGCAGTGCTAGTTCGTCGGGGCGACAGGAAAAACTGTTTTTT
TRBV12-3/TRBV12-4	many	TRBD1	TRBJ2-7	CASRYRGASAYEQYF	TGTGCCAGCAGGTACAGGGGGGCTTCAGCCTACGAGCAGTACTTC
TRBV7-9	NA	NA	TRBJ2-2	CASSSRPTTGELFF	TGTGCCAGCAGCTCCCGACCGACCACCGGGGAGCTGTTTTTT
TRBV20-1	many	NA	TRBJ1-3	CSANPSGNTIYF	TGCAGTGCTAATCCCTCTGGAAACACCATATATTTT
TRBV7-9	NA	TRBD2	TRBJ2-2	CASSVLAGVLGELFF	TGTGCCAGCAGCGTACTAGCGGGAGTTCTCGGGGAGCTGTTTTTT
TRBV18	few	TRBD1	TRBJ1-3	CASGFRGFSGNTIYF	TGTGCCAGCGGATTCAGGGGGTTCTCTGGAAACACCATATATTTT
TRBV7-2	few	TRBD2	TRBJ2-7	CASRKGLAGTYEQYF	TGTGCCAGCAGGAAGGGACTAGCGGGAACTTACGAGCAGTACTTC
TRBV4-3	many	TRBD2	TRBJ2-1	CASSQEGIAGVDYNEQFF	TGCGCCAGCAGCCAAGAGGGTATAGCGGGAGTAGACTACAATGAGCAGTTCTTC
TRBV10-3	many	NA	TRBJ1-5	CAISERLRGQPQHF	TGTGCCATCAGTGAGAGGCTTCGGGGGCAGCCCCAGCATTTT
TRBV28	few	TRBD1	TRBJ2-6	CASSHRQGYSGANVLTF	TGTGCCAGCAGTCACAGACAGGGTTACTCTGGGGCCAACGTCCTGACTTTC
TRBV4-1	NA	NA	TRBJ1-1	CASSQERTEVTEAFF	TGCGCCAGCAGCCAAGAAAGGACAGAAGTCACTGAAGCTTTCTTT
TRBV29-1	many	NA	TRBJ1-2	CSVETWGVDGYTF	TGCAGCGTTGAAACGTGGGGAGTAGATGGCTACACCTTC
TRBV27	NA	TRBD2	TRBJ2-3	CASSWGTSGSTRQYF	TGTGCCAGCAGTTGGGGGACTAGCGGGAGCACGAGGCAGTATTTT
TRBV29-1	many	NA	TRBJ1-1	CSVTGMNTEAFF	TGCAGCGTTACAGGGATGAACACTGAAGCTTTCTTT
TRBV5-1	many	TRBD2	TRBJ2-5	CASSFGGRGGNQETQYF	TGCGCCAGCAGCTTCGGCGGTCGGGGGGGCAATCAAGAGACCCAGTACTTC
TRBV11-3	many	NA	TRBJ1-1	CASSFLTGLNTEAFF	TGTGCCAGCAGCTTCCTTACAGGTTTGAACACTGAAGCTTTCTTT
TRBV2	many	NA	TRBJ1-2	CASTIGIYGYTF	TGTGCCAGCACGATAGGGATCTATGGCTACACCTTC
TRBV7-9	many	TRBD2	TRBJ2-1	CASSLRPPTSGYNEQFF	TGTGCCAGCAGCTTAAGACCCCCGACTAGCGGTTACAATGAGCAGTTCTTC
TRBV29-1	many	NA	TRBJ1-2	CSVEGGQGNYGYTF	TGCAGCGTTGAAGGGGGGCAGGGTAACTATGGCTACACCTTC
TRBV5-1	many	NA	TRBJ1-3	CASSFGESSGNTIYF	TGCGCCAGCAGCTTTGGGGAGTCCTCTGGAAACACCATATATTTT
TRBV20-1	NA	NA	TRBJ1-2	CSARGREDNYGYTF	TGCAGTGCTAGAGGGAGGGAGGATAACTATGGCTACACCTTC
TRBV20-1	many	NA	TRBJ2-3	CSARDWELTDTQYF	TGCAGTGCTAGAGATTGGGAGTTAACAGATACGCAGTATTTT
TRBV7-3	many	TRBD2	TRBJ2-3	CASSFSGGRSDTQYF	TGTGCCAGCAGCTTCAGCGGGGGGCGTTCAGATACGCAGTATTTT
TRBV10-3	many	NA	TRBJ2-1	CAISRQVYNEQFF	TGTGCCATCAGCAGACAGGTCTACAATGAGCAGTTCTTC
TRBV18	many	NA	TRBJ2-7	CASSNIIGSSYEQYF	TGTGCCAGCTCAAATATAATCGGGAGCTCCTACGAGCAGTACTTC
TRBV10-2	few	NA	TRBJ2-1	CAGLSSYNEQFF	TGCGCCGGGCTTAGCTCCTACAATGAGCAGTTCTTC
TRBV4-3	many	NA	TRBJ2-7	CASSQYGAGYEQYF	TGCGCCAGCAGCCAATACGGGGCGGGCTACGAGCAGTACTTC
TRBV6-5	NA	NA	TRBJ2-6	CASSYSGGRTAGANVLTF	TGTGCCAGCAGTTATAGTGGGGGGCGAACTGCTGGGGCCAACGTCCTGACTTTC
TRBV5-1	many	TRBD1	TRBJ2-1	CASSLVLRQGTSYNEQFF	TGCGCCAGCAGCTTGGTCTTGCGACAGGGGACCTCCTACAATGAGCAGTTCTTC
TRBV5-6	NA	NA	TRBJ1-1	CASSLGGRDAFF	TGTGCCAGCAGCTTGGGTGGGCGTGACGCTTTCTTT
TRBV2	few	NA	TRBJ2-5	CASSELLVVETQYF	TGTGCCAGCAGTGAATTACTAGTGGTAGAGACCCAGTACTTC
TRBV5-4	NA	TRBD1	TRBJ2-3	CASSWGGGTGKNTQYF	TGTGCCAGCAGCTGGGGTGGAGGGACAGGGAAGAATACGCAGTATTTT
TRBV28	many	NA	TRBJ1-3	CASRTPKVPGNTIYF	TGTGCCAGCAGAACTCCTAAGGTTCCGGGAAACACCATATATTTT
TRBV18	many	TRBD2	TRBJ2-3	CASSPTGGGATDTQYF	TGTGCCAGCTCACCAACGGGCGGGGGGGCCACAGATACGCAGTATTTT
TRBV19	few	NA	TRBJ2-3	CASKDPLADTQYF	TGTGCCAGTAAAGACCCCTTGGCGGATACGCAGTATTTT
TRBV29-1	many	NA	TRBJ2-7	CSVEGAGDEQYF	TGCAGCGTTGAGGGGGCGGGGGACGAGCAGTACTTC
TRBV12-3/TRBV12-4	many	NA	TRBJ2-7	CASSPEQAHSYEQYF	TGTGCCAGCAGTCCCGAACAGGCCCACTCCTACGAGCAGTACTTC
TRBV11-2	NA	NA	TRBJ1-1	CASSLDPHTEAFF	TGTGCCAGCAGCTTAGACCCCCACACTGAAGCTTTCTTT
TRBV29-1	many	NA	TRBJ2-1	CSAQGHRSYNEQFF	TGCAGCGCCCAGGGACACCGCTCCTACAATGAGCAGTTCTTC
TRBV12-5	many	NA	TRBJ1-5	CASGPDTSNQPQHF	TGTGCTAGTGGTCCGGACACGAGCAATCAGCCCCAGCATTTT
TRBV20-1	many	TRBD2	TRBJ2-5	CSASLASGSLIGETQYF	TGCAGTGCTAGCCTTGCGAGCGGGAGCTTGATTGGGGAGACCCAGTACTTC